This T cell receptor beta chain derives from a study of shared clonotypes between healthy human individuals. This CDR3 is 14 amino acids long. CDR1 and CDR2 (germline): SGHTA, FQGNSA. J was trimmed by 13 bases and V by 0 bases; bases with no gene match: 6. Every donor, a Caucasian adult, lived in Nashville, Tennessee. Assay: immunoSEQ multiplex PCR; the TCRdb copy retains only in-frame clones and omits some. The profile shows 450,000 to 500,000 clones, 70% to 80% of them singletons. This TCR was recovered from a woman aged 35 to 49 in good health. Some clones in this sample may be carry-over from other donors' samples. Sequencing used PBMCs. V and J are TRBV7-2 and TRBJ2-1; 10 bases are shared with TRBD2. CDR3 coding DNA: TGTGCCAGCAGCTTAGCGCCTAGCGGGAGATACCAGTTCTTC. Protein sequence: CASSLAPSGRYQFF.